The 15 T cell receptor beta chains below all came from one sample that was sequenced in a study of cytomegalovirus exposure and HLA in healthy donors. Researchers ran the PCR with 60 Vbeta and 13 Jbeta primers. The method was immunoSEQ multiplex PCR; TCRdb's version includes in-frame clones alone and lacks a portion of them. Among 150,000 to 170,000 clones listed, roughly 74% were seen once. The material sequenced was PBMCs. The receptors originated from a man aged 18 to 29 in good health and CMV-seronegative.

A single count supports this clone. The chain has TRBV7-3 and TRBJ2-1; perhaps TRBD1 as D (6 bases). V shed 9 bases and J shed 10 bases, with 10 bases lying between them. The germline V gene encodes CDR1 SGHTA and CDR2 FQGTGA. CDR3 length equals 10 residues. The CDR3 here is CASLRGEQFF. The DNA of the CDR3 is TGTGCCAGTCTTAGGGGGGAGCAGTTCTTC.

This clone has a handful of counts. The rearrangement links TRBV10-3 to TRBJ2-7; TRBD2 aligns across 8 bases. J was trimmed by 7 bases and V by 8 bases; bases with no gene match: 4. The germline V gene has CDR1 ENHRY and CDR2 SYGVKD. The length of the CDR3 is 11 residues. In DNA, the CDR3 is TGTGCCATCGGGGCGGGGGGAGAGCAGTACGTC. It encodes CAIGAGGEQYV.

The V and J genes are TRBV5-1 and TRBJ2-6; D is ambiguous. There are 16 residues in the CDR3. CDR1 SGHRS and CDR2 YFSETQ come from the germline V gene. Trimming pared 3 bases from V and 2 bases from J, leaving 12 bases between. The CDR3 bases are TGCGCCAGCAGCTCCGAGGCCACAACTGGGGCCAACGTCCTGACTTTC. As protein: CASSSEATTGANVLTF. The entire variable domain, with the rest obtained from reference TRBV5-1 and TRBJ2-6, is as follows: KAGVTQTPRYLIKTRGQQVTLSCSPISGHRSVSWYQQTPGQGLQFLFEYFSETQRNKGNFPGRFSGRQFSNSRSEMNVSTLELGDSALYLCASSSEATTGANVLTFGAGSRLTVL.

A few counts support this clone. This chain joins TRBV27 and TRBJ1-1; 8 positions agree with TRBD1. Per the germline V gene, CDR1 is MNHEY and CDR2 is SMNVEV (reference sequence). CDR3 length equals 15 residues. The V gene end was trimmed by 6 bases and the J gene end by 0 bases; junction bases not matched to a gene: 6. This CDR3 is CASSRTGIMNTEAFF. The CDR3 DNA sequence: TGTGCCAGCAGCCGGACAGGGATTATGAACACTGAAGCTTTCTTT.

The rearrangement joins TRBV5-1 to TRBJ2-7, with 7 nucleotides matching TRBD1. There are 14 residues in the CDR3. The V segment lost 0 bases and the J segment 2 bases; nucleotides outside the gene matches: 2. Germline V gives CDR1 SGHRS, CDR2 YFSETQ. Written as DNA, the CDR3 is TGCGCCAGCAGCTTGGAGGGACAGACCTACGAGCAGTACTTC. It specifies CASSLEGQTYEQYF.

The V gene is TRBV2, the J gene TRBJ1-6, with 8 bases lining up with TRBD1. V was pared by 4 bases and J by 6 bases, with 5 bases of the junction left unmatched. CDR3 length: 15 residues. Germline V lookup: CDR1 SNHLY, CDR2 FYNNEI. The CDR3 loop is CASSASGQGNSPLHF. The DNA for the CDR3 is TGTGCCAGCAGTGCATCCGGACAGGGTAATTCACCCCTCCACTTT.

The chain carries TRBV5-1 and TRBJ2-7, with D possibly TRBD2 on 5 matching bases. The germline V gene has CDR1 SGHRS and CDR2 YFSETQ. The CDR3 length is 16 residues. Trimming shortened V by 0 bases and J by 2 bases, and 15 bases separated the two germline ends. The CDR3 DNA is TGCGCCAGCAGCTTGGATCGTCAGGACTTCGCCTACGAGCAGTACTTC. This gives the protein CASSLDRQDFAYEQYF.

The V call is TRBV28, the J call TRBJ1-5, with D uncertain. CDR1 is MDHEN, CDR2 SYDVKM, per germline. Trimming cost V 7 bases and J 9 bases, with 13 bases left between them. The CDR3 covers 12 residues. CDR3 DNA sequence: TGTGCCAGCAATTCCGGACGGGGGCCCCAGCATTTT. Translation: CASNSGRGPQHF.

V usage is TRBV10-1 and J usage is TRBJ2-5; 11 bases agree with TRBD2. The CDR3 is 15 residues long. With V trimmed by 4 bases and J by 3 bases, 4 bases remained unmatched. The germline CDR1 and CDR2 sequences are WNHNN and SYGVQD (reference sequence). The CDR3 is CASSGPGLAEETQYF. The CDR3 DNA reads TGCGCCAGCAGTGGACCGGGACTAGCGGAAGAGACCCAGTACTTC.

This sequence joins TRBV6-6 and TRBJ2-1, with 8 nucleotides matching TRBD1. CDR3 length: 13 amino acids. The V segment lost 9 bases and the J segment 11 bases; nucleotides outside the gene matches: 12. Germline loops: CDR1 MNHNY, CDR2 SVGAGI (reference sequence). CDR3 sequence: CASKTGDGDKQFF. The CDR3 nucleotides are TGTGCCAGTAAGACAGGGGATGGGGATAAGCAGTTCTTC.

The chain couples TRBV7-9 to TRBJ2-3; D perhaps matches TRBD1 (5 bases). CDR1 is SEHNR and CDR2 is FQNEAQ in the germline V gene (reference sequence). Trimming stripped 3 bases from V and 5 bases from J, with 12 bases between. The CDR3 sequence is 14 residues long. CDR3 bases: TGTGCCAGCAGCTTTGGCCAGGGTGGAGATACGCAGTATTTT. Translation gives CASSFGQGGDTQYF.

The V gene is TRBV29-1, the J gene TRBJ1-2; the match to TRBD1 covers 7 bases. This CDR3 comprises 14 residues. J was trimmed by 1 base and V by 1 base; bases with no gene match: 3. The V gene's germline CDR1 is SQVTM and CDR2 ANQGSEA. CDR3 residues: CSVEGRGINYGYTF. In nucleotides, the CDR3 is TGCAGCGTTGAAGGCAGGGGGATTAACTATGGCTACACCTTC.

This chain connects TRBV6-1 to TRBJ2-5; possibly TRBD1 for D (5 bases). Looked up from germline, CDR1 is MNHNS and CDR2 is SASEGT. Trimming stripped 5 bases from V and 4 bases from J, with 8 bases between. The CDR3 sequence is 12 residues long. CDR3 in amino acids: CASSPGRETQYF. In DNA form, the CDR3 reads TGTGCCAGCAGTCCAGGGCGAGAGACCCAGTACTTC.

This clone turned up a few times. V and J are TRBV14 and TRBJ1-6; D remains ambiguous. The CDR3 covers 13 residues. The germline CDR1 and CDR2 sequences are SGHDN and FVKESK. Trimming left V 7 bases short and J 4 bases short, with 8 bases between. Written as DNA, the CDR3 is TGTGCCAGCACCCTACTGTATAATTCACCCCTCCACTTT. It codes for CASTLLYNSPLHF.

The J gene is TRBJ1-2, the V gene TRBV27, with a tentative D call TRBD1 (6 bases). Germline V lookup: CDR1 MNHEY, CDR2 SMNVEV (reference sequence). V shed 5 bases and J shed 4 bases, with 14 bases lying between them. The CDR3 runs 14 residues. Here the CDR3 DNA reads TGTGCCAGCAGTGTTGGGGGGGCTTCCTATGGCTACACCTTC. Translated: CASSVGGASYGYTF.